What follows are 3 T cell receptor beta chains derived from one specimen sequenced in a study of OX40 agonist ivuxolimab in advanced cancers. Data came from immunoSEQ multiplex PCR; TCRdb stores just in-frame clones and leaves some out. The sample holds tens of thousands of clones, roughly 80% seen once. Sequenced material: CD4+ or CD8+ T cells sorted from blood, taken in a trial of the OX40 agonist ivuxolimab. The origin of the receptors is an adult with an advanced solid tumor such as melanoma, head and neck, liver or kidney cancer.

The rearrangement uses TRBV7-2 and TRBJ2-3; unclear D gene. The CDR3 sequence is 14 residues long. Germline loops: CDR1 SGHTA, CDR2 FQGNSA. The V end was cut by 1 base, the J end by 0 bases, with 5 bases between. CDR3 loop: CASSLGASTDTQYF. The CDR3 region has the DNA TGTGCCAGCAGCTTAGGGGCTAGCACAGATACGCAGTATTTT.

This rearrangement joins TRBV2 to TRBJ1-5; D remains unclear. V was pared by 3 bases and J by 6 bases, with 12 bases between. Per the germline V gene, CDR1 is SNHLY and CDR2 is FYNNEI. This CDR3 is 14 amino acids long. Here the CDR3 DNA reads TGTGCCAGCAGTGAGATAAGGGTTGGTCAGCCCCAGCATTTT. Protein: CASSEIRVGQPQHF.

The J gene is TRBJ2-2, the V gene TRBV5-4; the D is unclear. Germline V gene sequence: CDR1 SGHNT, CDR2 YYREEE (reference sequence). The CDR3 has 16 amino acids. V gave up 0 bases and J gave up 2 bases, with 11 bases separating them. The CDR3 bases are TGTGCCAGCAGCTTGGACCCCGACGTAAACACCGGGGAGCTGTTTTTT. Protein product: CASSLDPDVNTGELFF.